Below, one TCR beta chain is given with its context. Its target is not known. The data stem from a study of shared clonotypes between healthy human individuals. Study in general: Sampling drew on donors who were a couple of women and a few men aged 18 to 49.

Study-wide results and caveats: For naive CD4 cells, roughly 4.6% of clonotypes were shared across a handful of donors. Generation probabilities of non-shared clonotypes were lower (relative to those shared by all four donors).

Deep-level assay runs were performed. This table comes from immunoSEQ multiplex PCR, and its TCRdb copy is limited to in-frame clones, with some not included. The repertoire holds 2 million to 2.5 million clones, with approximately 95% as singletons. The germline V gene has CDR1 LGHNT and CDR2 FRNRAP. V shed 5 bases, J shed 5 bases, and the junction held 8 bases outside the gene matches. The CDR3 runs to 15 residues. This chain connects TRBV12-5 to TRBJ2-5; 10 bases line up with TRBD1. Input material: naive CD4+ T cells from PBMCs. Subset meaning: CD45RA+ positively selected. The source is a man aged 18 to 30 in good health. Some clones in this sample may be carry-over from other donors' samples. CDR3 loop: CASGNDRGRAETQYF. For the CDR3, the DNA is TGTGCTAGTGGTAACGACAGGGGGCGGGCGGAGACCCAGTACTTC.